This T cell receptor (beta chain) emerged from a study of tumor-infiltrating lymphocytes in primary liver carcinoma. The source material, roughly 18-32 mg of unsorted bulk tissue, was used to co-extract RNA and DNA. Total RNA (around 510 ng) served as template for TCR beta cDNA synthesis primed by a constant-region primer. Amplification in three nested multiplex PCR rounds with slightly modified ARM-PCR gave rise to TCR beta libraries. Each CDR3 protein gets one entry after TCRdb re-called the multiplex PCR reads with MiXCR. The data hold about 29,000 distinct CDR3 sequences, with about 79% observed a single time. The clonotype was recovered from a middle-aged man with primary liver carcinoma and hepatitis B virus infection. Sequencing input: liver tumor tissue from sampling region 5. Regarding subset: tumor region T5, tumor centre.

The CDR3 nucleotides are TGTATCAGCAGCTTACCATATCAGGGGCCTAAAAGAAATGAGCAGTTCTTC. It is translated as CISSLPYQGPKRNEQFF. V and J are TRBV7-9 and TRBJ2-1; D possibly corresponds to TRBD1 (6 bases). Germline assignment: CDR1 SEHNR and CDR2 FQNEAQ (reference sequence). This CDR3 spans 17 amino acids.